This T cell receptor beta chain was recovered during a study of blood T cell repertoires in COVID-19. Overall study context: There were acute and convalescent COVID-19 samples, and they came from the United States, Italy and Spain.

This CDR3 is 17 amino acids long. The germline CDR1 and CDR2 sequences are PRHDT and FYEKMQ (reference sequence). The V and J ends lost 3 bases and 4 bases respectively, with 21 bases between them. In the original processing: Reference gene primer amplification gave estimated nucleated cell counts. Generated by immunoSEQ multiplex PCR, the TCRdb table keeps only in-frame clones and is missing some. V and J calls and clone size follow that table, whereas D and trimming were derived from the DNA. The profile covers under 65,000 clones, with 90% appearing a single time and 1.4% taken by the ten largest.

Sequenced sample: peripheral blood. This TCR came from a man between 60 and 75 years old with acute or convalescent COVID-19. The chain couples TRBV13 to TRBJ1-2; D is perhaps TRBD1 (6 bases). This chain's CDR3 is CASSFLVGGQSSYGYTF. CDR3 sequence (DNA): TGTGCCAGCAGCTTCCTAGTTGGGGGCCAATCGAGCTATGGCTACACCTTC.